In its sample, the clone carrying this T cell receptor (beta chain) was seen many times. Its antigen is not identified. Breast cancer patients provided tissue from their axillary draining lymph nodes. The data originate from a study of breast tumors, draining lymph nodes, adjacent tissues. Via MiXCR, TCRdb re-called the multiplex PCR reads, giving one row per CDR3 protein. The repertoire holds about 150,000 distinct CDR3 sequences, with approximately 20% as singletons. Broader study findings: Most tumor T cells seemingly derive from lymph node, then expand in tumor. Luminal-like breast cancer showed significantly greater tumor-nontumor repertoire similarity than basal-like breast cancer did. Tumor repertoires ranked between lymph nodes and nontumor tissue in diversity, with V and J gene preferences.

The CDR3 loop spans 15 amino acids. Germline V gives CDR1 MDHEN, CDR2 SYDVKM. The germline V and J ends were trimmed by 7 bases and 0 bases, with 16 bases remaining between them. The chain links TRBV28 to TRBJ2-7, with D perhaps matching TRBD1 (5 bases). The source is a female donor with breast cancer. Some clones in this sample may be carry-over from other donors' samples. The sample consisted of axillary lymph node tissue. CDR3 in DNA: TGTGCCAGCATCCCCGCAGGGTCGCTCTCCTACGAGCAGTACTTC. Translating gives CASIPAGSLSYEQYF.